The clone carrying this T cell receptor (beta chain) has a handful of counts. Per the original methods: Reference gene primer amplification yielded estimated nucleated cell counts. Only in-frame clones appear in the TCRdb table, and some are missing; sequencing was by immunoSEQ multiplex PCR. For V, J and clone size, that table is used; D and trimming come from the DNA. The data hold about 170,000 clones, with around four fifths observed a single time. Trimming stripped 8 bases from V and 9 bases from J, with 17 bases between. This CDR3 has 13 residues. These data originate in a study of blood T cell repertoires in COVID-19. Study background: The United States, Italy and Spain were the sources of the acute and convalescent COVID-19 samples. PBMCs, B-cell-depleted T cells, or T cells provided the cDNA or gDNA that made up the material.

The source material was peripheral blood. This sequence was found in a woman in her seventies who had recovered from COVID-19. The rearrangement links TRBV12-3 or TRBV12-4 to TRBJ2-1; tentative D call: TRBD2 (6 bases). CDR3 DNA sequence: TGTGCCAGCGCGCGCCAAAACGGGGGTGAGCAGTTCTTC. Translated, it gives CASARQNGGEQFF.